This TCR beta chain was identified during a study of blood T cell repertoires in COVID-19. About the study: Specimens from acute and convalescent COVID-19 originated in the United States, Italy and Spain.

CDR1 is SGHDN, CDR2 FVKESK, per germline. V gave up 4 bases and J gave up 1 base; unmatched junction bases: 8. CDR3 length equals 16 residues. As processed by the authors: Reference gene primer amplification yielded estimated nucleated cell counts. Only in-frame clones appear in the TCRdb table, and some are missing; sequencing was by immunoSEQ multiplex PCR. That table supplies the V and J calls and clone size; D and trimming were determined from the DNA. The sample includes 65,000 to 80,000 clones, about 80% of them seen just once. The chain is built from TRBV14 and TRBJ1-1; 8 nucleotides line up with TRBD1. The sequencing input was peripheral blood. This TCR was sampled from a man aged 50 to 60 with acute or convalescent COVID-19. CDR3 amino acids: CASSPYRGVRNTEAFF. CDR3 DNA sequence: TGTGCCAGCAGCCCGTACAGGGGGGTGAGGAACACTGAAGCTTTCTTT.